This T cell receptor beta chain was recorded in a study of early T cells in non-severe SARS-CoV-2 infection. The table lists this clonotype with many counts. Unique molecular identifiers were affixed to single, distinct cDNA molecules. TCRdb itself ran the 5' RACE reads through MiXCR, one entry per CDR3 protein. The repertoire holds over 85,000 distinct CDR3 sequences, with roughly 12% as singletons. Germline trimming cut 6 bases from V and 0 bases from J; bases unmatched to any gene: 11. The CDR3 covers 17 residues. Per the germline V gene, CDR1 is SNHLY and CDR2 is FYNNEI. This clonotype originated in an adult who was a healthcare worker with PCR-confirmed SARS-CoV-2 infection or an uninfected control (not recorded which). This chain connects TRBV2 to TRBJ1-3, with 7 bases that match TRBD1. Specimen: whole blood, collected at baseline. CDR3 sequence: CASRQRQGLYSGNTIYF. For the CDR3, the DNA is TGTGCCAGCAGACAAAGACAGGGCCTGTACTCTGGAAACACCATATATTTT.